Reported below is one T cell receptor beta chain. Its specificity is not known. The data derive from a study of shared clonotypes between healthy human individuals. At the level of the study: The donors, two women and a few men, were aged 18 to 49. CD4 naive cells filled three plates per donor, CD4 memory three, CD8 naive two and CD8 memory one. The study, taken as a whole, reports: Generally, naive subsets (rather than memory subsets) showed larger estimated richness.

Naive CD8 cells lacked CD45RO, underwent positive selection for CCR7 and left out terminally differentiated effector memory CD45RA+ cells. Deep was the level used in running the assay. Produced via immunoSEQ multiplex PCR; TCRdb's table is partial and in-frame only. The sample shows about 820,000 clones, approximately 92% of them seen only once. The sample consisted of naive CD8+ T cells sorted from blood. The sequence was collected from a man aged 25-45 years in good health.

CDR3 nucleotides: TGTGCCAGCAGCTTGATGACTAGCGGGGTCTACGAGCAGTACTTC. Protein sequence: CASSLMTSGVYEQYF. This sequence joins TRBV5-6 and TRBJ2-7; 11 bases line up with TRBD2. CDR3 length: 15 residues. Germline values: CDR1 SGHDT, CDR2 YYEEEE. V lost 1 base and J lost 3; bases outside the gene matches: 3.